This entry lists 7 T cell receptor beta chains sequenced from one sample in a study of T cells in localized non-small cell lung cancer. Clones were read by immunoSEQ multiplex PCR, and TCRdb kept only the in-frame ones, dropping some. The sample yields approximately 23,000 clones, over 75% seen once. The specimen comprised PBMCs, sampled before any cancer treatment. These receptors came from a man aged 35-75 years with stage II lung adenocarcinoma.

The V gene is TRBV11-2, the J gene TRBJ2-3; 10 nucleotides line up with TRBD2. CDR1 and CDR2 (germline): SGHAT, FQNNGV. The CDR3 has 18 amino acids. V gave up 3 bases and J gave up 5 bases; unmatched junction bases: 14. The CDR3 bases are TGTGCCAGCAGCTTTACCGTTGGGAGCGGGGGGGCCGTAGATACGCAGTATTTT. Amino acid sequence: CASSFTVGSGGAVDTQYF.

J is TRBJ1-5 and V is TRBV4-1; 7 nucleotides align to TRBD1. V gave up 0 bases and J gave up 6 bases; unmatched junction bases: 8. The germline gives CDR1 MGHRA, CDR2 YSYEKL. This CDR3 contains 16 residues. CDR3: CASSQDWTGSSQPQHF. The DNA for the CDR3 is TGCGCCAGCAGCCAAGATTGGACAGGTAGTAGTCAGCCCCAGCATTTT.

This chain links TRBV6-7 with TRBJ2-7, with a tentative D call TRBD2 (5 bases). TRBV6-7 is an ORF for which the function is uncertain. The ends were cut back, 7 bases at V and 3 bases at J, with 13 bases in the middle. The CDR3 extends over 13 amino acids. For the CDR3, the DNA is TGTGCCAGCACCAGACTAACGAGCTACGAGCAGTACTTC. Translation gives CASTRLTSYEQYF.

J is TRBJ2-3 and V is TRBV2; TRBD2 is a possible D gene (6 bases). Germline V gene data show CDR1 as SNHLY and CDR2 as FYNNEI. Deletions cut 6 bases from V and 1 base from J, with 8 bases between. The CDR3 loop spans 13 amino acids. The CDR3 DNA reads as TGTGCCAGCAGGCCGGGGGGCACAGATACGCAGTATTTT. It is translated as CASRPGGTDTQYF.

The chain has TRBV29-1 and TRBJ2-3; 9 nucleotides agree with TRBD2. The germline CDR1 and CDR2 sequences are SQVTM and ANQGSEA. The ends lost 0 bases at V and 1 base at J; junction bases unmatched: 5. There are 16 residues in the CDR3. This CDR3 reads CSVEDRRLAGTDTQYF. The CDR3 DNA reads TGCAGCGTTGAAGACAGAAGACTAGCGGGCACAGATACGCAGTATTTT.

The count of this clone is one. The CDR3 is CASSFGLAGGTVGNEQFF. In nucleotides, the CDR3 is TGTGCCAGCAGCTTTGGACTAGCGGGAGGGACCGTAGGGAATGAGCAGTTCTTC. V and J are TRBV5-6 and TRBJ2-1; 15 bases line up with TRBD2. This CDR3 spans 18 amino acids. The germline V gene has CDR1 SGHDT and CDR2 YYEEEE. Unmatched junction bases numbered 10, after V lost 2 bases and J lost 7 bases.

J is TRBJ2-7 and V is TRBV6-5, with 11 bases matching TRBD2. The V segment lost 6 bases and the J segment 4 bases; nucleotides outside the gene matches: 8. This CDR3 spans 15 amino acids. Germline V gives CDR1 MNHEY, CDR2 SVGAGI. DNA of the CDR3: TGTGCCAGCAGAAAGACTCTAGCGGGGGGTTACGAGCAGTACTTC. It codes for CASRKTLAGGYEQYF.